Shown below are 20 T cell receptor beta chains from a single sample sequenced in a study of cytomegalovirus exposure and HLA in healthy donors. The assay was immunoSEQ multiplex PCR, and TCRdb's table has in-frame clones only and misses some. The data show under 200,000 clones, with roughly 81% seen just once and around 1.2% held by the top ten. Material: PBMCs. All receptors come from a woman in her twenties or thirties in good health and CMV-seronegative.

The CDR3 loop is CAWSKGSTNEQFF. DNA for the CDR3: TGTGCCTGGAGTAAAGGGAGCACCAATGAGCAGTTCTTC. The rearrangement links TRBV30 to TRBJ2-1; weak D call: TRBD2 (5 bases). Germline-derived CDR1 and CDR2 are GTSNPN and SVGIG (reference sequence). The CDR3 length is 13 residues. The V end lost 2 bases, the J end lost 6 bases, and 11 bases lay between the germline ends.

This chain joins TRBV15 and TRBJ2-2; D possibly corresponds to TRBD2 (6 bases). V was trimmed by 3 bases and J by 1 base, leaving 9 bases between them. Per germline, CDR1 LNHNV and CDR2 YYDKDF (reference sequence). The CDR3 covers 15 residues. CDR3 protein: CATSSAGLNTGELFF. Here the CDR3 DNA reads TGTGCCACCAGCAGTGCGGGGCTGAACACCGGGGAGCTGTTTTTT.

This chain connects TRBV5-1 to TRBJ1-4; TRBD1 is a possible D gene (5 bases). CDR1 is SGHRS, CDR2 YFSETQ, per germline. The ends were cut back, 0 bases at V and 7 bases at J, with 13 bases in the middle. This CDR3 comprises 15 residues. The CDR3 reads CASSLGGAWSEKLFF. CDR3 sequence (DNA): TGCGCCAGCAGCTTGGGGGGCGCTTGGAGTGAAAAACTGTTTTTT.

The chain recombines TRBV10-2 with TRBJ2-1; weak D call: TRBD2 (6 bases). The CDR3 is made up of 15 amino acids. The V end lost 0 bases, the J end lost 2 bases, and 8 bases lay between the germline ends. Germline-derived CDR1 and CDR2 are WSHSY and SAAADI. The CDR3 region has the DNA TGCGCCAGCAGTGAGTCTAGCGGTACCTACAATGAGCAGTTCTTC. Amino acids: CASSESSGTYNEQFF.

V is TRBV2 and J is TRBJ2-6; 8 bases match TRBD2. J gave up 0 bases and V 10 bases, and 2 bases lay outside the gene matches. In germline, CDR1 is SNHLY, CDR2 FYNNEI. The CDR3 runs 14 residues. CDR3 in DNA: TGTGCCACGGGGGGGCTCTCTGGGGCCAACGTCCTGACTTTC. This encodes CATGGLSGANVLTF.

V is TRBV9 and J is TRBJ1-6; D call uncertain. Germline V gene sequence: CDR1 SGDLS, CDR2 YYNGEE. The germline V and J ends were trimmed by 0 bases and 9 bases, with 13 bases remaining between them. The CDR3 contains 15 residues. The CDR3 sequence is CASSVGEGPTSPLHF. CDR3 coding DNA: TGTGCCAGCAGCGTAGGAGAGGGCCCTACTTCACCCCTCCACTTT.

The chain is built from TRBV15 and TRBJ2-7, with D perhaps matching TRBD2 (6 bases). There are 13 residues in the CDR3. V was pared by 1 base and J by 7 bases, with 11 bases between. Germline assignment: CDR1 LNHNV and CDR2 YYDKDF (reference sequence). For the CDR3, the DNA is TGTGCCACCAGCAGAGTCTTGGGGGGTGAGCAGTACTTC. Residues: CATSRVLGGEQYF.

The chain couples TRBV5-6 to TRBJ1-3; unclear D gene. The CDR3 is 16 amino acids. The germline V and J ends were trimmed by 5 bases and 0 bases, with 15 bases remaining between them. The germline V gene encodes CDR1 SGHDT and CDR2 YYEEEE. CDR3 sequence: CASSPRVLGSGNTIYF. CDR3 nucleotides: TGTGCCAGCAGTCCGAGGGTGTTGGGCTCTGGAAACACCATATATTTT. The entire variable domain, with the rest obtained from reference TRBV5-6 and TRBJ1-3, is as follows: DAGVTQSPTHLIKTRGQQVTLRCSPKSGHDTVSWYQQALGQGPQFIFQYYEEEERQRGNFPDRFSGHQFPNYSSELNVNALLLGDSALYLCASSPRVLGSGNTIYFGEGSWLTVV.

The J gene is TRBJ2-7, the V gene TRBV4-1; unclear D gene. The CDR3 length is 14 residues. Deletions cut 4 bases from V and 3 bases from J, with 13 bases between. Germline V gives CDR1 MGHRA, CDR2 YSYEKL. The CDR3 DNA reads as TGCGCCAGCAGCCCCGACCGGAGCGTCTACGAGCAGTACTTC. Translating it yields CASSPDRSVYEQYF.

The chain uses TRBV29-1 and TRBJ2-2; the match to TRBD1 covers 8 bases. The germline CDR1 and CDR2 sequences are SQVTM and ANQGSEA. With 4 bases clipped from V and 3 bases from J, the junction kept 4 bases outside the gene matches. This CDR3 is 14 amino acids long. The CDR3 DNA reads as TGCAGCGTTGCGGACAGGGCCTACACCGGGGAGCTGTTTTTT. It is translated as CSVADRAYTGELFF.

This chain uses TRBV27 with TRBJ2-6; 9 bases fit TRBD1. The length of the CDR3 is 20 residues. J lost 0 bases, V lost 1 base, and 10 bases had no gene match. Germline lookup yields CDR1 MNHEY and CDR2 SMNVEV (reference sequence). CDR3 DNA: TGTGCCAGCAGTTTATACCCCCCCGGACAGGGGAGCTCTGGGGCCAACGTCCTGACTTTC. Protein sequence: CASSLYPPGQGSSGANVLTF.

The chain combines TRBV25-1 with TRBJ1-1, with 7 nucleotides matching TRBD1. Germline V gives CDR1 MGHDK, CDR2 SYGVNS. V gave up 1 base and J gave up 0 bases; unmatched junction bases: 5. This CDR3 has 16 residues. CDR3 protein: CASSEWDSLMNTEAFF. The CDR3 region has the DNA TGTGCCAGCAGTGAATGGGACAGTCTTATGAACACTGAAGCTTTCTTT.

This sequence joins TRBV11-2 and TRBJ2-3; TRBD2 aligns across 8 bases. There are 16 residues in the CDR3. Unmatched junction bases numbered 10, after V lost 6 bases and J lost 2 bases. Germline V lookup: CDR1 SGHAT, CDR2 FQNNGV. CDR3 bases: TGTGCCAGCAGACCTTTATTAGCGGGGCCCACAGATACGCAGTATTTT. This translates into CASRPLLAGPTDTQYF. The variable domain in full, completed from reference TRBV11-2 and TRBJ2-3, reads EAGVAQSPRYKIIEKRQSVAFWCNPISGHATLYWYQQILGQGPKLLIQFQNNGVVDDSQLPKDRFSAERLKGVDSTLKIQPAKLEDSAVYLCASRPLLAGPTDTQYFGPGTRLTVL.

This clone showed up just once. This sequence joins TRBV9 and TRBJ1-6; TRBD1 matches at 8 bases. V was pared by 0 bases and J by 1 base, with 3 bases of the junction left unmatched. This CDR3 has 17 residues. Looked up from germline, CDR1 is SGDLS and CDR2 is YYNGEE. CDR3 in amino acids: CASSVEGQGSYNSPLHF. Written as DNA, the CDR3 is TGTGCCAGCAGCGTAGAAGGACAGGGATCCTATAATTCACCCCTCCACTTT.

The rearrangement uses TRBV28 and TRBJ1-2; D is unclear. In germline, CDR1 is MDHEN, CDR2 SYDVKM. The V gene lost 6 bases and the J gene lost 8 bases, with 19 bases spanning the gap. The CDR3 covers 14 residues. The CDR3 coding sequence is TGTGCCAGCAGCTCCTCCATCCAGACACGGGGCTACACCTTC. Its protein is CASSSSIQTRGYTF.

This clone was observed once. This sequence joins TRBV29-1 and TRBJ1-1; the D is unclear. The CDR3 runs 11 residues. The V gene's germline CDR1 is SQVTM and CDR2 ANQGSEA. Deletions cut 4 bases from V and 1 base from J, with 4 bases between. CDR3 sequence reads: CSVVGNTEAFF. The CDR3 DNA sequence: TGCAGCGTTGTCGGGAACACTGAAGCTTTCTTT.

This chain links TRBV5-1 with TRBJ1-1; possibly TRBD1 for D (6 bases). The germline V gene has CDR1 SGHRS and CDR2 YFSETQ. Trimming stripped 2 bases from V and 7 bases from J, with 9 bases between. This CDR3 contains 12 residues. CDR3 loop: CASSLQGDEAFF. The CDR3 DNA reads as TGCGCCAGCAGCTTACAGGGAGATGAAGCTTTCTTT.

This clone was picked up a small number of times. The chain links TRBV29-1 to TRBJ1-6; D unclear. V dropped 8 bases and J dropped 9 bases, with 17 bases sitting between them. CDR3 length: 13 residues. Germline V CDR1 and CDR2: SQVTM, ANQGSEA. The CDR3 region has the DNA TGCAGCCCCCCTGCGGAGGGCGCTTCACCCCTCCACTTT. It yields the protein CSPPAEGASPLHF.

The V call is TRBV27, the J call TRBJ2-3; 8 nucleotides align to TRBD1. CDR3 length equals 14 residues. Trimming removed 3 bases from V and 5 bases from J; junction bases left unmatched: 4. The V gene's germline CDR1 is MNHEY and CDR2 SMNVEV (reference sequence). DNA for the CDR3: TGTGCCAGCAGTTTGGACAGGGCGAAAGATACGCAGTATTTT. The encoded protein is CASSLDRAKDTQYF.

The chain has TRBV27 and TRBJ1-5; TRBD1 matches 8 bases. The CDR3 length is 14 residues. V was clipped by 3 bases and J by 7 bases; unmatched bases: 5. The germline V gene has CDR1 MNHEY and CDR2 SMNVEV (reference sequence). In DNA form, the CDR3 reads TGTGCCAGCAGTTTCTACGGACAGGGACAGCCCCAGCATTTT. The encoded protein is CASSFYGQGQPQHF.